This is a list of T cell receptor beta chains from one sample in a study of Ad26.COV2.S vaccination and SARS-CoV-2 variants. The data were produced by immunoSEQ multiplex PCR, yet TCRdb's version contains in-frame clones alone and is incomplete. There are a few hundred thousand clones in the sample; about four fifths occur only once, and more than 7% lies in the top ten. The input for sequencing was peripheral blood, taken in a trial of Ad26.COV2.S vaccine versus placebo. These receptors were obtained from a person between 18 and 65 years old who received the Ad26.COV2.S COVID-19 vaccine or a placebo. Each CDR3 is given with its conserved first and last residue. Size values are once, few and many counts, or a class for expanded clones, and some rows have none.

>TRBJ2-3|TRBV30|NA
CACVNSGRADTQYF
>TRBJ2-7|TRBV7-3|NA
CASSPSGGASEQYF
>TRBJ2-7|TRBV7-3|NA
CASSPTKGSYEQYF
>TRBJ2-3|TRBV12-5|NA
CASGLAWVGSADTQYF
>TRBJ2-5|TRBV12-5|NA
CASGLVAVGSQETQYF
>TRBJ1-4|TRBV7-9|few
CASSLAGRLNEKLFF
>TRBJ1-5|TRBV13|few
CASSLSRDQPQHF
>TRBJ1-1|TRBV4-1|NA
CASSQDLMEWAEAFF
>TRBJ1-5|TRBV27|few
CASGRGGVGNQPQHF
>TRBJ2-3|TRBV7-9|NA
CASSYTTSGYTDTQYF
>TRBJ2-7|TRBV6-2/TRBV6-3|NA
CASSFRDSSYEQYF